These T cell receptor beta chains were read from a single sample in a study of T cells in Graves' hyperthyroidism and ophthalmopathy. TCRdb reprocessed the multiplex PCR reads with MiXCR, giving one entry per CDR3 protein. The sample holds about 550,000 distinct CDR3 sequences, around 20% seen once. The material sequenced was blood. The receptors shown here come from a man aged 18 to 29 with Graves' hyperthyroidism. Both conserved end residues are part of each CDR3. A D gene is named only where the DNA matches it firmly. Part of the rows lack a size; the others show once, few, many or a class for expanded clones.

V	size	J	D	CDR3	DNA
TRBV20-1	many	TRBJ2-7	NA	CSASLGPTYEQYF	TGCAGTGCTAGTCTTGGACCTACCTACGAGCAGTACTTC
TRBV14	many	TRBJ2-7	NA	CASSLGTSTTYEQYF	TGTGCCAGCAGCCTCGGGACTTCTACCACCTACGAGCAGTACTTC
TRBV12-3/TRBV12-4	NA	TRBJ1-3	TRBD1	CASRRQGSTIYF	TGTGCCAGCAGGAGACAGGGGAGCACCATATATTTT
TRBV2	many	TRBJ2-5	NA	CASSEYRETQYF	TGTGCCAGCAGTGAATATAGGGAGACCCAGTACTTC
TRBV11-2	NA	TRBJ2-7	NA	CASSLVGSIISYEQYF	TGTGCCAGCAGCTTAGTCGGCTCTATAATCTCCTACGAGCAGTACTTC
TRBV2	many	TRBJ1-1	NA	CASRGLVPEAFF	TGTGCCAGCAGGGGACTAGTCCCTGAAGCTTTCTTT
TRBV28	many	TRBJ1-1	NA	CASSLPQAVPGAFF	TGTGCCAGCAGTTTACCACAGGCCGTACCCGGGGCTTTCTTT
TRBV13	few	TRBJ1-2	NA	CASSLDRQGGYTF	TGTGCCAGCAGCTTAGACAGGCAGGGCGGCTACACCTTC
TRBV6-1	many	TRBJ1-5	NA	CASSAGLGANQPQHF	TGTGCCAGCAGTGCGGGGTTAGGAGCAAATCAGCCCCAGCATTTT
TRBV7-8	NA	TRBJ2-7	NA	CASSFQGGWIPSYEQYF	TGTGCCAGCAGCTTTCAGGGGGGATGGATTCCGTCCTACGAGCAGTACTTC
TRBV18	NA	TRBJ1-5	TRBD1	CASSMGQGNQPQHF	TGTGCCAGCTCAATGGGACAGGGTAATCAGCCCCAGCATTTT
TRBV27	few	TRBJ2-2	TRBD1	CASSPHHRGQNGELFF	TGTGCCAGCAGTCCCCATCACAGGGGGCAGAACGGGGAGCTGTTTTTT
TRBV28	many	TRBJ1-1	TRBD1	CASRPDRKLTEAFF	TGTGCCAGCAGACCGGACAGGAAGCTCACTGAAGCTTTCTTT
TRBV27	many	TRBJ2-7	TRBD1	CASGTGGYEQYF	TGTGCCAGCGGGACAGGGGGCTACGAGCAGTACTTC
TRBV6-1	NA	TRBJ1-1	TRBD1	CASSPTQGAAEAFF	TGTGCCAGCAGTCCTACACAGGGGGCGGCTGAAGCTTTCTTT
TRBV28	NA	TRBJ1-1	NA	CASSTGFEAFF	TGTGCCAGCAGCACAGGTTTTGAAGCTTTCTTT
TRBV24-1	few	TRBJ2-2	TRBD1	CATSQGAYTGELFF	TGTGCCACCAGTCAGGGGGCCTACACCGGGGAGCTGTTTTTT
TRBV5-1	many	TRBJ1-2	NA	CASSLGGPGHGYTF	TGCGCCAGCAGCTTGGGGGGACCCGGACATGGCTACACCTTC
TRBV6-1	many	TRBJ1-2	NA	CASHGAGGYTF	TGTGCCAGCCACGGGGCGGGTGGCTACACCTTC
TRBV10-3	many	TRBJ1-2	NA	CAISDSRGTDYGYTF	TGTGCCATCAGTGACTCGCGGGGGACTGACTATGGCTACACCTTC
TRBV7-9	many	TRBJ2-7	NA	CASSLAASYEQYF	TGTGCCAGCAGCTTAGCTGCCAGCTACGAGCAGTACTTC
TRBV28	few	TRBJ2-7	TRBD1	CASTYRDRVYHEQYF	TGTGCCAGCACCTACCGGGACAGGGTATACCACGAGCAGTACTTC
TRBV7-8	NA	TRBJ2-7	NA	CASSRAVGEQYF	TGTGCCAGCAGTCGAGCCGTTGGCGAGCAGTACTTC
TRBV13	many	TRBJ1-1	NA	CASSFKQNTEAFF	TGTGCCAGCAGCTTCAAGCAGAACACTGAAGCTTTCTTT
TRBV12-3/TRBV12-4	NA	TRBJ2-5	TRBD1	CASSADRDRETQYF	TGTGCCAGCAGCGCTGACAGGGATCGAGAGACCCAGTACTTC
TRBV2	NA	TRBJ1-2	NA	CASSLGGYGYAF	TGTGCCAGCAGTTTAGGGGGGTATGGCTACGCCTTC
TRBV11-3	many	TRBJ1-1	NA	CASSREGNTEAFF	TGTGCCAGCAGTAGGGAGGGGAACACTGAAGCTTTCTTT
TRBV28	NA	TRBJ2-5	TRBD2	CASRETSAQETQYF	TGTGCCAGCAGGGAGACTAGCGCGCAAGAGACCCAGTACTTC
TRBV12-3/TRBV12-4	many	TRBJ1-2	NA	CASSSQGSWDVNYGYTF	TGTGCCAGCAGTTCGCAGGGTAGTTGGGATGTGAACTATGGCTACACCTTC
TRBV9	many	TRBJ2-7	TRBD1	CASSVARQGSYEQYF	TGTGCCAGCAGCGTAGCAAGACAGGGTTCCTACGAGCAGTACTTC
TRBV27	NA	TRBJ2-2	TRBD2	CASSPLAGGPSTGELFF	TGTGCCAGCAGTCCACTAGCGGGGGGGCCTAGCACCGGGGAGCTGTTTTTT
TRBV10-3	many	TRBJ2-7	NA	CAISENRDSYEQYF	TGTGCCATCAGTGAGAACAGAGATTCCTACGAGCAGTACTTC
TRBV27	many	TRBJ1-1	NA	CASSLSPGFNTEAFF	TGTGCCAGCAGTTTATCCCCCGGATTTAACACTGAAGCTTTCTTT
TRBV12-3/TRBV12-4	NA	TRBJ1-4	NA	CASSKTGSNEKLFF	TGTGCCAGCAGTAAGACAGGCAGTAATGAAAAACTGTTTTTT
TRBV20-1	NA	TRBJ2-7	TRBD2	CSAASGRPPSSSEQYF	TGCAGTGCGGCTAGCGGGAGGCCGCCTTCCTCGTCTGAGCAGTACTTC
TRBV19	NA	TRBJ1-1	NA	CASSTRGGKRTEAFF	TGTGCCAGTAGTACCCGAGGGGGGAAAAGGACTGAAGCTTTCTTT
TRBV28	many	TRBJ1-1	NA	CASSLASARNTEAFF	TGTGCCAGCAGTTTAGCGTCGGCTCGGAACACTGAAGCTTTCTTT
TRBV5-1	NA	TRBJ2-5	NA	CASSLEPQEETQYF	TGCGCCAGCAGCTTGGAGCCCCAGGAAGAGACCCAGTACTTC
TRBV6-2/TRBV6-3	once	TRBJ1-1	NA	CATCYSVWVSMNTEAFF	TGTGCCACCTGTTACTCTGTGTGGGTCTCCATGAACACTGAAGCTTTCTTT
TRBV6-1	many	TRBJ1-1	NA	CASREGPNTEAFF	TGTGCCAGCAGGGAGGGTCCGAACACTGAAGCTTTCTTT
TRBV3-1	NA	TRBJ1-1	NA	CASSIRDREAFF	TGTGCCAGCAGCATTCGAGACAGAGAAGCTTTCTTT
TRBV19	NA	TRBJ2-7	NA	CASSIQGRGYEQYF	TGTGCCAGTAGTATCCAAGGACGAGGCTACGAGCAGTACTTC
TRBV11-1	many	TRBJ1-1	TRBD1	CASSSRDRANTEAFF	TGTGCCAGCAGCTCGCGGGACAGGGCGAACACTGAAGCTTTCTTT
TRBV6-1	few	TRBJ1-1	NA	CASRTADVTEAFF	TGTGCCAGCAGGACAGCCGATGTCACTGAAGCTTTCTTT
TRBV6-2/TRBV6-3	many	TRBJ1-1	NA	CASSRTALNTEAFF	TGTGCCAGCAGCCGGACGGCCTTGAACACTGAAGCTTTCTTT
TRBV11-2	many	TRBJ1-1	TRBD1	CASRPPGQGAAEAFF	TGTGCCAGCAGACCTCCGGGACAGGGGGCTGCTGAAGCTTTCTTT
TRBV6-1	NA	TRBJ2-7	NA	CASSEGERGDHEQYF	TGTGCCAGCAGTGAAGGTGAGAGAGGGGACCACGAGCAGTACTTC
TRBV11-2	NA	TRBJ2-5	NA	CASTTGGGFEETQYF	TGTGCCAGCACCACCGGAGGGGGGTTTGAAGAGACCCAGTACTTC
TRBV28	many	TRBJ1-1	NA	CASQLGPVGDTEAFF	TGTGCCAGCCAACTGGGTCCCGTTGGGGACACTGAAGCTTTCTTT
TRBV12-3/TRBV12-4	many	TRBJ1-1	NA	CASSLDGLENTEAFF	TGTGCCAGCAGTCTGGACGGCCTCGAGAACACTGAAGCTTTCTTT
TRBV11-2	many	TRBJ1-2	TRBD1	CASSSTRQGLGYTF	TGTGCCAGCAGCTCAACCCGACAGGGATTAGGCTACACCTTC
TRBV7-9	NA	TRBJ2-5	NA	CASSPPGGGEETQHF	TGTGCCAGCAGCCCGCCGGGTGGTGGGGAAGAGACCCAGCACTTC
TRBV30	few	TRBJ2-7	NA	CAWSVPGGQVVGEQYF	TGTGCCTGGAGTGTACCAGGCGGGCAGGTCGTAGGCGAGCAGTACTTC
TRBV19	NA	TRBJ2-2	NA	CASTPRTGVNTGELFF	TGTGCCAGTACCCCGCGGACTGGCGTAAACACCGGGGAGCTGTTTTTT
TRBV11-1	many	TRBJ2-5	NA	CASTRRSRAGETQYF	TGTGCCAGCACCCGGAGGTCTAGGGCCGGAGAGACCCAGTACTTC